The 24 T cell receptor beta chains presented below share a single source sample, sequenced in a study of shared clonotypes between healthy human individuals. Assay: immunoSEQ multiplex PCR; the TCRdb copy retains only in-frame clones and omits some. The sample has approximately 720,000 clones, less than 80% seen once. The sample taken for sequencing was memory CD4+ T cells sorted from blood. Subset denoted: CD45RA-negative fraction. All receptors come from a woman aged 25 to 39 in good health.

V gene TRBV19 combines with J gene TRBJ2-2, with unresolved D. The CDR3 is 15 residues long. Trimming cost V 3 bases and J 2 bases, with 10 bases left between them. Per germline, CDR1 LNHDA and CDR2 SQIVND (reference sequence). The CDR3 reads CASSIDSRNTGELFF. In DNA, the CDR3 is TGTGCCAGTAGTATTGATTCACGAAACACCGGGGAGCTGTTTTTT.

CDR3 sequence: CASRTTGPLLADTQYF. In DNA form, the CDR3 reads TGTGCCAGCAGAACGACCGGGCCCCTCTTGGCAGATACGCAGTATTTT. This sequence joins TRBV28 and TRBJ2-3, with no clear D. Germline V gene lookup returns CDR1 MDHEN and CDR2 SYDVKM. Trimming removed 6 bases at V and 4 bases at J, with 20 bases between. CDR3 size: 16 residues.

This clone was found a few times. V gene TRBV28 combines with J gene TRBJ2-7; 9 positions agree with TRBD2. With 5 bases clipped from V and 0 bases from J, the junction kept 8 bases outside the gene matches. The CDR3 has 16 residues. The germline CDR1 and CDR2 sequences are MDHEN and SYDVKM. The CDR3 sequence is CASSLPAREGSYEQYF. CDR3 bases: TGTGCCAGCAGTCTCCCTGCGCGGGAGGGCTCCTACGAGCAGTACTTC.

The chain carries TRBV7-9 and TRBJ2-2, with D perhaps being TRBD1 or TRBD2 (5 bases each). Germline-derived CDR1 and CDR2 are SEHNR and FQNEAQ (reference sequence). This CDR3 has 15 residues. The ends were cut back, 5 bases at V and 4 bases at J, with 14 bases in the middle. The CDR3 loop reads CASSDPRDGTGELFF. The CDR3 DNA follows: TGTGCCAGCAGCGATCCCCGGGACGGCACCGGGGAGCTGTTTTTT.

The genes are TRBV14 and TRBJ2-3; D not certain. The CDR3 has 15 residues. Germline V gene sequence: CDR1 SGHDN, CDR2 FVKESK. With 0 bases removed from V and 1 base from J, the gap between germline ends came to 8 bases. This CDR3 is CASSQDRDRTDTQYF. The CDR3 DNA follows: TGTGCCAGCAGCCAAGATAGAGACCGCACAGATACGCAGTATTTT.

The chain employs TRBV6-1 and TRBJ1-3; D possibly corresponds to TRBD1 (5 bases). Trimming pared 0 bases from V and 14 bases from J, leaving 14 bases between. The CDR3 runs 13 residues. Germline CDR1 is MNHNS and CDR2 is SASEGT. CDR3 in amino acids: CASSEAGRRALYF. In DNA form, the CDR3 reads TGTGCCAGCAGTGAAGCGGGCCGCAGGGCTTTATATTTT.

This clone was picked up one time. The chain employs TRBV28 and TRBJ1-1; possibly TRBD1 for D (5 bases). CDR1 and CDR2 (germline): MDHEN, SYDVKM. V lost 3 bases and J lost 14, with 25 bases in between. This CDR3 region has 15 residues. The CDR3 is CASSFYGGIGRVGFF. CDR3 DNA sequence: TGTGCCAGCAGTTTCTACGGGGGGATAGGGCGGGTAGGCTTCTTT.

The chain uses TRBV15 and TRBJ2-1; 13 nucleotides agree with TRBD2. V lost 3 bases and J lost 9; bases outside the gene matches: 11. The V gene's germline CDR1 is LNHNV and CDR2 YYDKDF (reference sequence). The CDR3 length is 17 residues. The CDR3, as DNA: TGTGCCACCAGCAGTCAGAAAACTAGCGGGAGGGCCGTTGAGCAGTTCTTC. Translating gives CATSSQKTSGRAVEQFF.

The genes are TRBV2 and TRBJ2-6; D remains ambiguous. CDR3 size: 16 residues. The V gene's germline CDR1 is SNHLY and CDR2 FYNNEI. Trimming removed 8 bases at V and 0 bases at J, with 14 bases between. CDR3: CASGPYASSGANVLTF. CDR3 nucleotides: TGTGCCAGCGGACCGTACGCTAGCTCTGGGGCCAACGTCCTGACTTTC.

This clone was seen once. The chain couples TRBV6-4 to TRBJ2-2, with 7 positions matching TRBD2. V dropped 4 bases and J dropped 6; count of bases not matched to a gene: 5. Germline V gives CDR1 MRHNA, CDR2 SNTAGT. CDR3 length: 14 amino acids. The CDR3 loop reads CASSVGGSSGELFF. The DNA of the CDR3 is TGTGCCAGCAGTGTTGGCGGGAGCTCCGGGGAGCTGTTTTTT.

The rearrangement links TRBV7-6 to TRBJ2-5, with D possibly being TRBD1 or TRBD2 (7 bases each). Germline-derived CDR1 and CDR2 are SGHVS and FNYEAQ. The V and J ends lost 9 bases and 2 bases respectively, with 19 bases between them. The CDR3 covers 15 residues. This CDR3 is CASSWGGGFQETQYF. The CDR3 nucleotides are TGTGCCAGTTCTTGGGGAGGGGGCTTTCAAGAGACCCAGTACTTC. The full variable domain, with the rest looked up from reference TRBV7-6 and TRBJ2-5, is GAGVSQSPRYKVTKRGQDVALRCDPISGHVSLYWYRQALGQGPEFLTYFNYEAQQDKSGLPNDRFSAERPEGSISTLTIQRTEQRDSAMYRCASSWGGGFQETQYFGPGTRLLVL.

The sample holds many counts of this clone. Other DNA sequences of this sample code for an identical CDR3. This chain links TRBV7-2 with TRBJ1-1; TRBD1 is a possible D gene (6 bases). V gave up 5 bases and J gave up 3 bases, with 10 bases separating them. The CDR3 covers 13 residues. Germline V gene sequence: CDR1 SGHTA, CDR2 FQGNSA. The CDR3 bases are TGTGCCAGCAGCCCACAGGGAGACACTGAAGCTTTCTTT. Protein product: CASSPQGDTEAFF.

The V and J genes are TRBV6-1 and TRBJ1-5; D uncertain. CDR1 MNHNS and CDR2 SASEGT come from the germline V gene. CDR3 length: 13 residues. Trimming shortened V by 2 bases and J by 8 bases, and 10 bases separated the two germline ends. CDR3 protein: CASSERGWEPQHF. The DNA of the CDR3 is TGTGCCAGCAGTGAACGAGGGTGGGAGCCCCAGCATTTT.

The chain couples TRBV6-6 to TRBJ2-7; possible D gene TRBD2, 6 bases. The ends were cut back, 7 bases at V and 5 bases at J, with 15 bases in the middle. Germline V gene sequence: CDR1 MNHNY, CDR2 SVGAGI (reference sequence). This CDR3 contains 13 residues. The CDR3 protein is CASTGRLRNEQYF. The CDR3, as DNA: TGTGCCAGCACGGGGAGGCTTCGGAACGAGCAGTACTTC.

The chain joins TRBV5-1 to TRBJ2-7; 10 positions agree with TRBD1. V lost 4 bases, J lost 5 bases, and 9 bases stayed unmatched. Germline lookup yields CDR1 SGHRS and CDR2 YFSETQ. The CDR3 extends over 15 amino acids. DNA for the CDR3: TGCGCCAGCAGCATCGGGGACAGGGGTTTCCACGAGCAGTACTTC. It yields the protein CASSIGDRGFHEQYF.

The rearrangement uses TRBV4-2 and TRBJ2-1; D ambiguous. The V gene lost 0 bases and the J gene lost 0 bases, with 12 bases spanning the gap. The CDR3 length is 17 residues. The germline gives CDR1 LGHNA, CDR2 YNFKEQ. The CDR3 DNA reads TGTGCCAGCAGCCAAGAGGGTTCGACGAGCTCCTACAATGAGCAGTTCTTC. Translation: CASSQEGSTSSYNEQFF.

This clone appeared a single time. The CDR3 here is CAWGQGGSGNTIYF. CDR3 coding DNA: TGTGCCTGGGGACAGGGGGGCTCTGGAAACACCATATATTTT. The chain joins TRBV30 to TRBJ1-3, with 10 nucleotides matching TRBD1. V lost 5 bases, J lost 0 bases, and 1 base stayed unmatched. Germline lookup yields CDR1 GTSNPN and CDR2 SVGIG (reference sequence). This CDR3 region has 14 residues. Full variable domain (rest looked up from reference TRBV30 and TRBJ1-3): SQTIHQWPATLVQPVGSPLSLECTVEGTSNPNLYWYRQAAGRGLQLLFYSVGIGQISSEVPQNLSASRPQDRQFILSSKKLLLSDSGFYLCAWGQGGSGNTIYFGEGSWLTVV.

V is TRBV6-5 and J is TRBJ1-3, with 8 bases fitting TRBD1. This CDR3 is built from 16 residues. Looked up from germline, CDR1 is MNHEY and CDR2 is SVGAGI. J gave up 7 bases and V 2 bases, and 10 bases lay outside the gene matches. CDR3 sequence reads: CASSYAPGQGENTIYF. The CDR3 bases are TGTGCCAGCAGTTACGCCCCTGGACAGGGCGAGAACACCATATATTTT.

This chain joins TRBV5-1 and TRBJ2-7; D possibly corresponds to TRBD2 (5 bases). V lost 0 bases and J lost 5, with 15 bases in between. In germline, CDR1 is SGHRS, CDR2 YFSETQ. The CDR3 runs to 15 residues. The CDR3 nucleotides read TGCGCCAGCAGCTTGGGCGGCAATGAGGGCCACGAGCAGTACTTC. Translation gives CASSLGGNEGHEQYF.

The chain is built from TRBV6-6 and TRBJ1-1, with D perhaps matching TRBD1 (5 bases). Germline V CDR1 and CDR2: MNHNY, SVGAGI (reference sequence). V lost 6 bases and J 5 bases, leaving 13 bases between the germline ends. The CDR3 extends over 13 amino acids. The CDR3 nucleotides are TGTGCCAGCAGCCCGCGGGGGAGAACTGAAGCTTTCTTT. It encodes CASSPRGRTEAFF.

Concerning this clone: A single base separates this from a much larger clone, so it may be a read error. The V and J genes are TRBV5-1 and TRBJ2-2; 10 bases map to TRBD2. The germline gives CDR1 SGHRS, CDR2 YFSETQ. The CDR3 sequence is 16 residues long. The CDR3: CASSLGAGGHTRELFF. CDR3 nucleotides: TGCGCCAGCAGCTTAGGAGCGGGAGGGCACACCAGGGAGCTGTTTTTT.

V gene TRBV18 combines with J gene TRBJ1-5, with a possible D match to TRBD1 (5 bases). The germline CDR1 and CDR2 sequences are KGHSH and LQKENI. The CDR3 loop spans 17 amino acids. V was cut by 6 bases and J by 2 bases, with 20 bases left in between. CDR3 sequence reads: CASSLKNRGQGNQPQHF. CDR3 DNA sequence: TGTGCCAGCTCCCTCAAAAATAGGGGTCAGGGCAATCAGCCCCAGCATTTT.

The chain recombines TRBV6-1 with TRBJ1-5; perhaps TRBD1 as D (6 bases). V shed 9 bases and J shed 7 bases, with 19 bases lying between them. CDR1 is MNHNS and CDR2 is SASEGT in the germline V gene. The CDR3 has 14 residues. The CDR3 spells CASGGEVNRQPQHF. The CDR3 DNA reads as TGTGCCAGTGGGGGCGAGGTAAACAGGCAGCCCCAGCATTTT.

This clone was counted only a few times. Other DNA variants within this sample encode the same CDR3. The chain joins TRBV19 to TRBJ2-7; D is unclear. The length of the CDR3 is 13 residues. V lost 1 base, J lost 3 bases, and 7 bases lay in between. CDR1 is LNHDA, CDR2 SQIVND, per germline (reference sequence). The CDR3 loop is CASSIGTGYEQYF. The DNA of the CDR3 is TGTGCCAGTAGTATAGGTACGGGCTACGAGCAGTACTTC.